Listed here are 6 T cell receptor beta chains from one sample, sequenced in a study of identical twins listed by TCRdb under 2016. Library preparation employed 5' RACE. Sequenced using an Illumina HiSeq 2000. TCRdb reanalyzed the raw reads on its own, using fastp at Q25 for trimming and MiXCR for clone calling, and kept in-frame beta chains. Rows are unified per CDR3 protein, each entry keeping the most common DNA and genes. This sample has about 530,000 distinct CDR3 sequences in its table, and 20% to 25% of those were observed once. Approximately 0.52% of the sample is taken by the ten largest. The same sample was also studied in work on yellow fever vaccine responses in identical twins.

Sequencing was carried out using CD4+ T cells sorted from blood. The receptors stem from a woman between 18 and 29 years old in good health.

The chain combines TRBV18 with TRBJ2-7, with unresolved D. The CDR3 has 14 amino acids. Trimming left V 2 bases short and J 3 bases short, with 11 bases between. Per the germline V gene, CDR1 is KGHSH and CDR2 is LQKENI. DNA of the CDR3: TGTGCCAGCTCACCAACCTATAGTAACTACGAGCAGTACGTC. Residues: CASSPTYSNYEQYV.

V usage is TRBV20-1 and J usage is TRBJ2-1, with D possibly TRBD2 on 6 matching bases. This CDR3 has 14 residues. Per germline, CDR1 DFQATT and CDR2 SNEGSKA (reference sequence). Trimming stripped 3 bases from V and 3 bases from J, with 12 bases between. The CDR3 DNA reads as TGCAGTGCTAGGGGCGCGGGAAACTACAATGAGCAGTTCTTC. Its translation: CSARGAGNYNEQFF.

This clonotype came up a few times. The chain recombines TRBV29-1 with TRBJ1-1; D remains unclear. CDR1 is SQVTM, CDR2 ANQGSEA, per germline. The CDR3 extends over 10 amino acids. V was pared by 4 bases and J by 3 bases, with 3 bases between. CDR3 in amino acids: CSVGHTEAFF. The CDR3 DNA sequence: TGCAGCGTTGGCCACACTGAAGCTTTCTTT.

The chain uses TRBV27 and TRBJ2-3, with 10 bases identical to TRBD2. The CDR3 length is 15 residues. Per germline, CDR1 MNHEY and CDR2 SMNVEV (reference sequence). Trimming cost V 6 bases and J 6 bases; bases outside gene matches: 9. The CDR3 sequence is CASRASGRASDTQYF. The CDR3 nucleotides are TGTGCCAGCAGAGCTAGCGGGAGAGCGTCTGATACGCAGTATTTT.

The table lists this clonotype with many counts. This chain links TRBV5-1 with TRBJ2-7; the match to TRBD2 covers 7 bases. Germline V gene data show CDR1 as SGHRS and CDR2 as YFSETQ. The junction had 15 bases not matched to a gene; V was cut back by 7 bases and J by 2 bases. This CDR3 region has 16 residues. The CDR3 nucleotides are TGCGCCAGCGGTTATGGTCTGGGCGGGAGCCCCTACGAGCAGTACTTC. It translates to CASGYGLGGSPYEQYF.

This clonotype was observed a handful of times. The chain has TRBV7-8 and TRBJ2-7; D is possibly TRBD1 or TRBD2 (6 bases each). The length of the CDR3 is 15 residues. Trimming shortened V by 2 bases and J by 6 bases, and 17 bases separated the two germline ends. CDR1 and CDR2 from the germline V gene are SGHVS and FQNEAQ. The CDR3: CASSLMSTGRPEQYF. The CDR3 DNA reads TGTGCCAGCAGCTTAATGAGCACAGGGAGGCCCGAGCAGTACTTC. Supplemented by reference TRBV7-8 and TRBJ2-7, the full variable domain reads GAGVSQSPRYKVAKRGQDVALRCDPISGHVSLFWYQQALGQGPEFLTYFQNEAQLDKSGLPSDRFFAERPEGSVSTLKIQRTQQEDSAVYLCASSLMSTGRPEQYFGPGTRLTVT.